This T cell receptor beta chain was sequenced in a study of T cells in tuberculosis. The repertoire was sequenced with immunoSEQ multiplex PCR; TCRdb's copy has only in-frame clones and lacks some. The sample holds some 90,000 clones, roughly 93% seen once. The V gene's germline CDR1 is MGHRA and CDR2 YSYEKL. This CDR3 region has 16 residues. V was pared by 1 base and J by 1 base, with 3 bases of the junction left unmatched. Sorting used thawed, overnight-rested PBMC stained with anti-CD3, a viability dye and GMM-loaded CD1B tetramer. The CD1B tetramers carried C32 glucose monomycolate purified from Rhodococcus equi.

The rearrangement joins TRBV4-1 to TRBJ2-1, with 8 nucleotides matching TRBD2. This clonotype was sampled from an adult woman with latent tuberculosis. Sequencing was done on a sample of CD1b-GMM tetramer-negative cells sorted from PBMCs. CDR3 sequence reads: CASSQGAGGSYNEQFF. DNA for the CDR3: TGCGCCAGCAGCCAAGGGGCGGGGGGATCCTACAATGAGCAGTTCTTC.